This T cell receptor beta chain comes out of a study of cytomegalovirus exposure and HLA in healthy donors. Study results and limitations: Further analysis was carried out later, and it showed several of the most significant clusters appearing linked to common viral pathogens. The classifier reportedly diagnosed cytomegalovirus status with high sensitivity and specificity.

Trimming took off 7 bases at V and 11 bases at J, with 17 bases between the two ends. The germline V gene has CDR1 SEHNR and CDR2 FQNEAQ (reference sequence). There are 12 residues in the CDR3. Only one count was recorded for this clone. What it binds is not known. Primers included in the PCR were 60 Vbeta and 13 Jbeta primers. Assay used: immunoSEQ multiplex PCR; TCRdb lists only in-frame clones, some missing. In the table there are approximately 180,000 clones, roughly 80% of which are singletons. The sequence was collected from a woman between 18 and 29 years old in good health and CMV-seronegative. The chain has TRBV7-9 and TRBJ1-1, with a possible D match to TRBD1 (6 bases). The sample comprised PBMCs. The chain's CDR3 is CASTDRDNEAFF. CDR3 sequence (DNA): TGTGCCAGCACTGACCGGGACAACGAGGCTTTCTTT.